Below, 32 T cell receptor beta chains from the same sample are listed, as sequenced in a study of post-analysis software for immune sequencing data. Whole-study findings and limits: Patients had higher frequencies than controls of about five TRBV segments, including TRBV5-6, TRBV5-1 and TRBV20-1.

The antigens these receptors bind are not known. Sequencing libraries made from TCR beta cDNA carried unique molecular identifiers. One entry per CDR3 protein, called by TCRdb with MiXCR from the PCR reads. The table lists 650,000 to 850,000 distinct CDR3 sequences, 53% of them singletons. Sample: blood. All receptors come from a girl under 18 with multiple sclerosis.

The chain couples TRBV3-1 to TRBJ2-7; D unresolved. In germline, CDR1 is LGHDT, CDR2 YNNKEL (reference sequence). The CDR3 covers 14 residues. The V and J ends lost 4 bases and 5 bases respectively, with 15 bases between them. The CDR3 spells CASSPRVDRDEQYF. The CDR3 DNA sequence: TGTGCCAGCAGCCCTCGGGTGGATAGGGACGAGCAGTACTTC.

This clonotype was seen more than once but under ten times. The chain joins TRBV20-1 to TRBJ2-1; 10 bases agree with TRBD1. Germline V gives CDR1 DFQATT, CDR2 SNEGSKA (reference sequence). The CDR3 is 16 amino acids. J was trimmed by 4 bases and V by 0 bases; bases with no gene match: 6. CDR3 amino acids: CSARDHGTGAYNEQFF. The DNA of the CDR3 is TGCAGTGCTAGAGATCATGGGACAGGGGCGTACAATGAGCAGTTCTTC.

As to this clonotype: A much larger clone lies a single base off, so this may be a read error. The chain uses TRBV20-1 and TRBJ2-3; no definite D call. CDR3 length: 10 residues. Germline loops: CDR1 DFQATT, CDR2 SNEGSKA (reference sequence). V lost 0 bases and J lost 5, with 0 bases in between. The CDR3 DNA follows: TGCAGTGCTAGAGAAGATACGCAGTATTTT. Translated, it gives CSAREDTQYF.

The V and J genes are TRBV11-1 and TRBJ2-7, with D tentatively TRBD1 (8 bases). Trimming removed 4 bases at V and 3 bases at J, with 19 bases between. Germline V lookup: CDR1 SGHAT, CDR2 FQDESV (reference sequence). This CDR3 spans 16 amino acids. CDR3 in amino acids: CASSSVGRTGNYEQYF. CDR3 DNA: TGTGCCAGCAGCTCAGTCGGGAGGACAGGGAACTACGAGCAGTACTTC.

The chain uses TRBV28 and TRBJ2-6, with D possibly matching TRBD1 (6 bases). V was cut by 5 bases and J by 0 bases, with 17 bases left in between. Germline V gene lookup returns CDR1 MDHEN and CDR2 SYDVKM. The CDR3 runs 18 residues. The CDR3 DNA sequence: TGTGCCAGCAGTCAACCGGGACACTTTTCCTCTGGGGCCAACGTCCTGACTTTC. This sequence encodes CASSQPGHFSSGANVLTF.

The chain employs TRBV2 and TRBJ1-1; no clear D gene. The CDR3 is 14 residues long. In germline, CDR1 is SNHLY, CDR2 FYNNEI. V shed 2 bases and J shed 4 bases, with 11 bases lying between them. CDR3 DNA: TGTGCCAGCAGTGAACGGCAAGGCTTCACTGAAGCTTTCTTT. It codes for CASSERQGFTEAFF. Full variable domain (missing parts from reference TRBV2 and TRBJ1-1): EPEVTQTPSHQVTQMGQEVILRCVPISNHLYFYWYRQILGQKVEFLVSFYNNEISEKSEIFDDQFSVERPDGSNFTLKIRSTKLEDSAMYFCASSERQGFTEAFFGQGTRLTVV.

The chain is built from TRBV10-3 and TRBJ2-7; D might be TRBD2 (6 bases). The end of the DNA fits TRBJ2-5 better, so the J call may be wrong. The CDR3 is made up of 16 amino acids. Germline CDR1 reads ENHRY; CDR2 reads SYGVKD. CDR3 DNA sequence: TGTGCCATCAGTGATATGCGGGGAGCTGGGGGTGAGACCCAGTACTTC. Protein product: CAISDMRGAGGETQYF.

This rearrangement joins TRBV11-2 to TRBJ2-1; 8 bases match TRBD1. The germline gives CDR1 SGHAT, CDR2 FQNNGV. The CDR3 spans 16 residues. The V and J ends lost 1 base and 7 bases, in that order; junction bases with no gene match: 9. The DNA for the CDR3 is TGTGCCAGCAGCTTAGCAGCCCGACAGGGGAAGAATGAGCAGTTCTTC. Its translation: CASSLAARQGKNEQFF.

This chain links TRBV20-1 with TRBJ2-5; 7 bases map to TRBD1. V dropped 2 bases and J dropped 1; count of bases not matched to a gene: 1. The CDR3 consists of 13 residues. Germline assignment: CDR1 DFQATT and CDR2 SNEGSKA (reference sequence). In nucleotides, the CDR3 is TGCAGTGCTAGACAGGGGGTCCAAGAGACCCAGTACTTC. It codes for CSARQGVQETQYF.

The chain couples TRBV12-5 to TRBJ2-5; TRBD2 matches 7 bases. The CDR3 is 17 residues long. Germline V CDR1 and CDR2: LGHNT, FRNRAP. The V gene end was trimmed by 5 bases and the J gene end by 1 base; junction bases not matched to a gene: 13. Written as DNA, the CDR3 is TGTGCTAGTGGTACCCCGCAGCTAGCGGCAGTCCAAGAGACCCAGTACTTC. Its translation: CASGTPQLAAVQETQYF.

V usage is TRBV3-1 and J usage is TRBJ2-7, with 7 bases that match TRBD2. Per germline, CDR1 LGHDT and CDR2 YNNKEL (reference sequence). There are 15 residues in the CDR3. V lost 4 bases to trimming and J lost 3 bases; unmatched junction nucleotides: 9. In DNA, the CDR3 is TGTGCCAGCAGCCTTGTTCTCGGACTAGGCTACGAGCAGTACTTC. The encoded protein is CASSLVLGLGYEQYF.

In nucleotides, the CDR3 is TGTGCCAGCTCACCGGACAGGGGGCAGGGCTCTGAAGCTTTCTTT. Its protein is CASSPDRGQGSEAFF. This chain uses TRBV18 with TRBJ1-1, with 11 positions matching TRBD1. CDR1 and CDR2 (germline): KGHSH, LQKENI. The length of the CDR3 is 15 residues. With 3 bases clipped from V and 6 bases from J, the junction kept 6 bases outside the gene matches.

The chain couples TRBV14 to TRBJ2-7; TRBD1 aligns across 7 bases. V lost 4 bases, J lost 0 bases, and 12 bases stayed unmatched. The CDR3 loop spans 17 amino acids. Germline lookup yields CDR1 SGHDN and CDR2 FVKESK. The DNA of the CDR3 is TGTGCCAGCAGCCGTAGGCCTGCGACAGGGATCTCCTACGAGCAGTACTTC. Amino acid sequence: CASSRRPATGISYEQYF.

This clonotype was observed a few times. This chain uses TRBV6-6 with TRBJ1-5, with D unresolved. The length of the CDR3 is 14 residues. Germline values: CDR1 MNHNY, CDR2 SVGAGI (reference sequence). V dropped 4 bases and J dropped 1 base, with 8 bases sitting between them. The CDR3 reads CASSLGASNQPQHF. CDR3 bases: TGTGCCAGCAGTTTGGGTGCCAGCAATCAGCCCCAGCATTTT.

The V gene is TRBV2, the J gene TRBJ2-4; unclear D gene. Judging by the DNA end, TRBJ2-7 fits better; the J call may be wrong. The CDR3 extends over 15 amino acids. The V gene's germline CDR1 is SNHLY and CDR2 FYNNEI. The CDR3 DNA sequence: TGTGCCAGCGGTCCCCTGGGCGGAGCCCGATACGAGCAGTACTTC. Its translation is CASGPLGGARYEQYF.

CDR3: CASSLAELAGGIPYEQYF. Written as DNA, the CDR3 is TGCGCCAGCAGCTTGGCCGAACTAGCGGGAGGGATACCCTACGAGCAGTACTTC. The J gene is TRBJ2-7, the V gene TRBV5-1; TRBD2 aligns across 13 bases. The V gene end was trimmed by 0 bases and the J gene end by 2 bases; junction bases not matched to a gene: 8. The CDR3 is made up of 18 amino acids. Looked up from germline, CDR1 is SGHRS and CDR2 is YFSETQ.

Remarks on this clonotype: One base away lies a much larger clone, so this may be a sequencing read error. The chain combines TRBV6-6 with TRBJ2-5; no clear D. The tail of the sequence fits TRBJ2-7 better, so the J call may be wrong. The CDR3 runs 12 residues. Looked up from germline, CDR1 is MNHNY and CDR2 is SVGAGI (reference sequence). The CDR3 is CASSYGVYEQYF. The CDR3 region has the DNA TGTGCCAGCAGTTACGGGGTCTACGAGCAGTACTTC.

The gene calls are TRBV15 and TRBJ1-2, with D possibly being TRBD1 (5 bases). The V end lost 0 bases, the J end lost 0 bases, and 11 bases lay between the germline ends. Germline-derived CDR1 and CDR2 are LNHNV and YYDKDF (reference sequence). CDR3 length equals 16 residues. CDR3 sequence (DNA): TGTGCCACCAGCAGAGAGAGAGACAGTCCTAACTATGGCTACACCTTC. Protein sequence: CATSRERDSPNYGYTF.

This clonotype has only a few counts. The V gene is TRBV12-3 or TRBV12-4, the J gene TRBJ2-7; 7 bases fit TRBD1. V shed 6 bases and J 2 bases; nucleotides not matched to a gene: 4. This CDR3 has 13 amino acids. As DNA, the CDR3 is TGTGCCAGCAGATTGACAGGGACCTACGAGCAGTACTTC. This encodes CASRLTGTYEQYF.

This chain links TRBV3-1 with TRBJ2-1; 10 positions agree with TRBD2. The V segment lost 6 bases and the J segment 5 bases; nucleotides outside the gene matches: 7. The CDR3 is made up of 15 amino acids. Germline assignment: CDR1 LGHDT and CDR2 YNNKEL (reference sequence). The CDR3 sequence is CASRHLAGVDNEQFF. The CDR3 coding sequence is TGTGCCAGCAGGCATCTAGCGGGAGTTGACAATGAGCAGTTCTTC.

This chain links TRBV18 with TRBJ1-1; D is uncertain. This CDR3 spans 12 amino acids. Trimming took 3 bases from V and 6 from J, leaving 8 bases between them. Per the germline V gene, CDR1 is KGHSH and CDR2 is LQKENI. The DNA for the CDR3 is TGTGCCAGCTCACCCCGGGCGGCTGAAGCTTTCTTT. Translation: CASSPRAAEAFF.

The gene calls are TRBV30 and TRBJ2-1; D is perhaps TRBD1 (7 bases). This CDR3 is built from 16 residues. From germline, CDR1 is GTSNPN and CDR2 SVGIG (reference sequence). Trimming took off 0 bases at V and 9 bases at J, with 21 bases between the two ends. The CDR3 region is CAWSVWQGGSDGEQFF. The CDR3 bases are TGTGCCTGGAGTGTCTGGCAGGGGGGCAGTGATGGTGAGCAGTTCTTC.

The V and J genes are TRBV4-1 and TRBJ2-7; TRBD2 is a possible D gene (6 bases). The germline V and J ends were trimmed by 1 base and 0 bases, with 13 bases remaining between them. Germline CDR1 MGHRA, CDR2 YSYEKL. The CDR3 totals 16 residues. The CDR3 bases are TGCGCCAGCAGCCAAGGAGCGGGTAGCGGCTCCTACGAGCAGTACTTC. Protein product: CASSQGAGSGSYEQYF.

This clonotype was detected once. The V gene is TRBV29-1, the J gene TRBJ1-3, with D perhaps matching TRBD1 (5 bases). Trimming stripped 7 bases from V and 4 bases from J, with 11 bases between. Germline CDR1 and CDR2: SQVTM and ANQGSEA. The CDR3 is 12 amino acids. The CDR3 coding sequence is TGCAGCGCGGGACTTCTGGGAAACACCATATATTTT. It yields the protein CSAGLLGNTIYF.

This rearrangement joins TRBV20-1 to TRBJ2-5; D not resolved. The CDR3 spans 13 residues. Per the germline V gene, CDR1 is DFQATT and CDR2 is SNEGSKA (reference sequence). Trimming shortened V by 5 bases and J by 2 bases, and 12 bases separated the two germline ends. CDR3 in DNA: TGCAGTGCTGCTCTGGCAGGACAAGAGACCCAGTACTTC. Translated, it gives CSAALAGQETQYF.

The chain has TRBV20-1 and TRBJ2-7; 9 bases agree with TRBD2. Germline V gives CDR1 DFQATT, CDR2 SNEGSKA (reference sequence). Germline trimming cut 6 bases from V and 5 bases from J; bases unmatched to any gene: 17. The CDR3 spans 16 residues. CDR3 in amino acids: CSAKGRVAGVSHEQYF. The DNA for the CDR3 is TGCAGTGCAAAGGGACGGGTAGCGGGAGTCTCTCACGAGCAGTACTTC.

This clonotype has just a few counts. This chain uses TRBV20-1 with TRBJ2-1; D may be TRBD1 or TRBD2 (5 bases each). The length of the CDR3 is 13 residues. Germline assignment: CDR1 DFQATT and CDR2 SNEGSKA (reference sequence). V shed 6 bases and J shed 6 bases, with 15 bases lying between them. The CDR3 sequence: CSAYGDDSNEQFF. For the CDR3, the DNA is TGCAGTGCGTACGGGGACGACAGCAATGAGCAGTTCTTC.

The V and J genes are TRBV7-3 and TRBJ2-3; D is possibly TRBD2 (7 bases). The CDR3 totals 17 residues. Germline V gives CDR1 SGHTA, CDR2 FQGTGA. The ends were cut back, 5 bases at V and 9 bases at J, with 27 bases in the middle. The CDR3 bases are TGTGCCAGCAGCCGTCTCCCTAGCGGAAGGGGGGATACAACGCAGTATTTT. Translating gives CASSRLPSGRGDTTQYF.

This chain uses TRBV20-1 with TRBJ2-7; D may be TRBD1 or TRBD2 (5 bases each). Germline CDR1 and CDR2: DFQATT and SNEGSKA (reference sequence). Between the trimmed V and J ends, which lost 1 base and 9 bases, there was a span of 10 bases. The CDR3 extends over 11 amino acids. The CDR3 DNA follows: TGCAGTGCTAGAGCAGGGCTAGCGCAGTACTTC. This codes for CSARAGLAQYF.

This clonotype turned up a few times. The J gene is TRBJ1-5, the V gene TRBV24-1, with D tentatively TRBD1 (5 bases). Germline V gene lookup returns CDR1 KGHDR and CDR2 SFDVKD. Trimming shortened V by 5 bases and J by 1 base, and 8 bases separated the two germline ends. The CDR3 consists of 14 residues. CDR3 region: CATSGRDSNQPQHF. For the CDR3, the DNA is TGTGCCACCAGTGGGAGGGACAGCAATCAGCCCCAGCATTTT.

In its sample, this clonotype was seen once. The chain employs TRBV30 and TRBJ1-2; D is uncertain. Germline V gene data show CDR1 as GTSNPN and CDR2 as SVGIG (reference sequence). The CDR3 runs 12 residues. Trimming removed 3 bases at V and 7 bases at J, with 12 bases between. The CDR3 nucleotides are TGTGCCTGGAGGAGGCAGCCCGGTGGCTACACCTTC. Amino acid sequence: CAWRRQPGGYTF.

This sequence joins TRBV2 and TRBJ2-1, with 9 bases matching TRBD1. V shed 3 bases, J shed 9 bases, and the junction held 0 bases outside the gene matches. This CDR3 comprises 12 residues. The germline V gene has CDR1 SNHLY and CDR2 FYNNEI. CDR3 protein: CASSEGQGEQFF. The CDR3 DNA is TGTGCCAGCAGTGAGGGACAGGGTGAGCAGTTCTTC. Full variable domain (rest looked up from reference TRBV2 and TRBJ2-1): EPEVTQTPSHQVTQMGQEVILRCVPISNHLYFYWYRQILGQKVEFLVSFYNNEISEKSEIFDDQFSVERPDGSNFTLKIRSTKLEDSAMYFCASSEGQGEQFFGPGTRLTVL.